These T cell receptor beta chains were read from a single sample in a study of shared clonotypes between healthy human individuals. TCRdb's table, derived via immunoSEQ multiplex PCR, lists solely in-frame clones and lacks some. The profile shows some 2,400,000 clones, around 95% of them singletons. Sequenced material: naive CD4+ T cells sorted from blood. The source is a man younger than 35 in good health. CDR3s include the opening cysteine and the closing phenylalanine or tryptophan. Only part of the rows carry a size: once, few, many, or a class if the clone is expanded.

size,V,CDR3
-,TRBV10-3,CAIRDHGSTDTQYF
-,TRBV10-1,CASRRDRGYAEAFF
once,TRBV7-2,CASSFVGGIGSYEQYF
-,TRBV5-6,CASSLFLMNTGELFF
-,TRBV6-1,CASRTSGFSYEQYF
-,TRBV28,CASSPTWETSGGPGEQYF
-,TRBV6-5,CASSYPQGNYGYTF
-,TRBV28,CASSLPGSFYEQYF
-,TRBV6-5,CASSPTVAVGNTIYF
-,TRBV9,CASSDRGLGEETQYF
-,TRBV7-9,CASSLATVSRTGYTF
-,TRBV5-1,CASSLTGVGNQPQHF
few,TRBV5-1,CASSLGTATNEKLFF
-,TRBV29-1,CSVASGGRNEQFF
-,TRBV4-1,CASSQEPLGGPIFQPQHF
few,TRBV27,CASRDSFSGYTF
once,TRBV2,CASSPAYEQYF